These T cell receptor beta chains were read from a single sample in a study of blood T cell repertoires in COVID-19. The method was immunoSEQ multiplex PCR; TCRdb's version includes in-frame clones alone and lacks a portion of them. The sample records about 160,000 clones, around 83% being singletons. Source material: peripheral blood. The origin of the receptors is a woman between 50 and 59 years old with COVID-19, enrolled during active disease. The CDR3 runs from the conserved cysteine through the conserved F or W. D genes are given only for firm matches. Clone size is not always given. Where it is, it says once, few, many or a class for expanded clones.

clone size	V gene	D gene	J gene	CDR3 length	CDR3 DNA	CDR3 protein
-	TRBV11-2	TRBD2	TRBJ2-5	14	TGTGCCAGCAGCAAACTAGCGGGGAAAGAGACCCAGTACTTC	CASSKLAGKETQYF
-	TRBV5-1	-	TRBJ2-2	14	TGCGCCAGCAGCTTGGCCGGAGCCACCGGGGAGCTGTTTTTT	CASSLAGATGELFF
-	TRBV5-1	-	TRBJ1-1	15	TGCGCCAGCAGCTTGTTGGGGGCACTTGACCTTGAAGCTTTCTTT	CASSLLGALDLEAFF
-	TRBV11-2	TRBD1	TRBJ2-3	15	TGTGCCAGCAGCCCTGGGACAGGCGGCACAGATACGCAGTATTTT	CASSPGTGGTDTQYF
-	TRBV6-5	-	TRBJ2-4	13	TGTGCCACCAGGACAGCGACCAAAAACATTCAGTACTTC	CATRTATKNIQYF
-	TRBV9	-	TRBJ1-3	15	TGTGCCAGCAGCGTAGATTCAGGCGTCGGAAACACCATATATTTT	CASSVDSGVGNTIYF
once	TRBV3-1/TRBV3-2	-	TRBJ2-2	16	TGTGCCAGCAGCCCCCGCGGGACAGCGGGCACCGGGGAGCTGTTTTTT	CASSPRGTAGTGELFF
-	TRBV7-9	-	TRBJ1-1	12	TGTGCCAGCAGCTCACAGGCCGGGCGGGCTTTCTTT	CASSSQAGRAFF
-	TRBV5-1	TRBD2	TRBJ2-3	15	TGCGCCAGCAGCTTGGGCGGGGGGATTACAGATACGCAGTATTTT	CASSLGGGITDTQYF
-	TRBV4-2	TRBD2	TRBJ2-1	20	TGTGCCAGCAGCCAAGAACACGGAGCTAGCGGGGTTCCTGTGTACAATGAGCAGTTCTTC	CASSQEHGASGVPVYNEQFF
-	TRBV9	-	TRBJ2-3	15	TGTGCCAGCAACTCGTTGGGGGCTAGCACAGATACGCAGTATTTT	CASNSLGASTDTQYF
few	TRBV5-1	-	TRBJ2-5	16	TGCGCCAGCAGCTTGGCCGGGTCGGGGATAGAGGAGACCCAGTACTTC	CASSLAGSGIEETQYF
-	TRBV5-4	-	TRBJ2-7	13	TGTGCCAGCAGGGATGGGACATCTTACGAGCAGTACTTC	CASRDGTSYEQYF
-	TRBV7-8	TRBD2	TRBJ2-2	16	TGTGCCAGCAGCTTATACGCGGGGGGTCTAACCGGGGAGCTGTTTTTT	CASSLYAGGLTGELFF
few	TRBV5-3	-	TRBJ1-5	11	TGTGCCAGAGGCCGCAATCAGCCCCAGCATTTT	CARGRNQPQHF
-	TRBV11-2	TRBD1	TRBJ2-7	14	TGTGCCAGCAGCTCTAAACAGGGGACCTACGAGCAGTACTTC	CASSSKQGTYEQYF
-	TRBV6-6	TRBD1	TRBJ2-7	13	TGTGCCAGCAGACAGGGGGCGTTGGACGAGCAGTACTTC	CASRQGALDEQYF
-	TRBV6-1	-	TRBJ2-3	15	TGTGCCAGCAGAGAAGCGGGACAATCAACAGATACGCAGTATTTT	CASREAGQSTDTQYF
-	TRBV5-1	-	TRBJ2-7	17	TGCGCCAGCAGCTTGCCCAGTGGGACCAGGGGACGATACGAGCAGTACTTC	CASSLPSGTRGRYEQYF
-	TRBV7-8	-	TRBJ2-7	13	TGTGCCAGCAGCCGAAGCCCGGAGGACGAGCAGTACTTC	CASSRSPEDEQYF
-	TRBV10-3	-	TRBJ2-5	14	TGTGCCATCATGGACCCCGGGAAACAAGAGACCCAGTACTTC	CAIMDPGKQETQYF
-	TRBV27	TRBD2	TRBJ2-3	16	TGTGCCAGCTCCCTCACCCTAGCGGGGGACCCAGATACGCAGTATTTT	CASSLTLAGDPDTQYF
-	TRBV7-9	TRBD2	TRBJ2-3	19	TGTGCCAGCAGCTCGATAGGACTAGCGGGGGGGTCCCGGGGAGATACGCAGTATTTT	CASSSIGLAGGSRGDTQYF
-	TRBV27	TRBD1	TRBJ1-2	13	TGTGCCAGCACCGCCTCAGGGGGGTTTGGCTACACCTTC	CASTASGGFGYTF
-	TRBV4-2	-	TRBJ1-6	16	TGTGCCAGCAGCCAAGAAGGAGGGACCAATAATTCACCCCTCCACTTT	CASSQEGGTNNSPLHF
few	TRBV7-9	-	TRBJ1-5	14	TGTGCCAGCGGGCGAACAGGGCCCAATCAGCCCCAGCATTTT	CASGRTGPNQPQHF
-	TRBV7-2	-	TRBJ2-1	13	TGTGCCAGCAGCTTACTAGGTTTGACTGAGCAGTTCTTC	CASSLLGLTEQFF
-	TRBV19	TRBD2	TRBJ2-7	16	TGTGCCAGTAGCCCCCCCACTAGCGGGGGAGCCTACGAGCAGTACTTC	CASSPPTSGGAYEQYF
-	TRBV2	-	TRBJ1-2	12	TGTGCCAGCAGTAACCCGGGGTATGGCTACACCTTC	CASSNPGYGYTF
-	TRBV19	TRBD2	TRBJ2-1	17	TGTGCCAGTAGTATTCGGGGGATAGCGGGGGGACTCAATGAGCAGTTCTTC	CASSIRGIAGGLNEQFF
-	TRBV24-1	-	TRBJ2-3	11	TGTGCCACCGGGGAGGCAGATACGCAGTATTTT	CATGEADTQYF
-	TRBV7-9	TRBD1	TRBJ1-2	14	TGTGCCAGCAGCCCGATGGACAGGGGCGATGGCTACACCTTC	CASSPMDRGDGYTF
-	TRBV28	-	TRBJ2-6	15	TGTGCCAGCAGTTTATCCGGGGTCGGGGCCAACGTCCTGACTTTC	CASSLSGVGANVLTF
-	TRBV28	TRBD1	TRBJ1-5	13	TGTGCCAGCAGTTTGACAGGGGGCCAGCCCCAGCATTTT	CASSLTGGQPQHF
-	TRBV6-5	TRBD1	TRBJ2-7	15	TGTGCCAGCAGTTATCCGGGACAGGGGTCCTACGAGCAGTACTTC	CASSYPGQGSYEQYF
-	TRBV5-1	TRBD1	TRBJ2-1	16	TGCGCCAGCAGCGCCGCACCGGGACAGTCCTACAATGAGCAGTTCTTC	CASSAAPGQSYNEQFF
-	TRBV19	-	TRBJ2-7	15	TGTGCCAGTAGTATGCTAGCCGGGGGTACCTACGAGCAGTACTTC	CASSMLAGGTYEQYF
-	TRBV4-1	TRBD2	TRBJ2-1	16	TGCGCCAGCAGCCAAGATATGGGTAGCGGGGGTAATGAGCAGTTCTTC	CASSQDMGSGGNEQFF
-	TRBV6-5	-	TRBJ1-2	14	TGTGCCAGCACCACAGGACAGTACCTCTATGGCTACACCTTC	CASTTGQYLYGYTF
-	TRBV11-2	-	TRBJ2-3	15	TGTGCCAGCAGCTTTGGGGCCCAAAGCACAGATACGCAGTATTTT	CASSFGAQSTDTQYF
-	TRBV7-2	TRBD2	TRBJ2-3	17	TGTGCCAGCAGCTTAGGCCCCCTAGCGGTTAGCACAGATACGCAGTATTTT	CASSLGPLAVSTDTQYF